The rows below give T cell receptor beta chains drawn from one sample of a study of neoadjuvant anti-PD-1 for oral cavity cancer. The repertoire was sequenced with immunoSEQ multiplex PCR; TCRdb's copy has only in-frame clones and lacks some. The top ten clones hold just over 2.5% of a sample with tens of thousands of clones, 70% to 85% of them seen once. Material: PBMCs, obtained before nivolumab (anti-PD-1) treatment. These receptors were obtained from a person between 35 and 79 years old with oral cavity squamous cell carcinoma. Both conserved end residues are part of each CDR3. Each record gives: D gene, J gene, V gene, clone size, CDR3 DNA, CDR3 protein. D genes are given only for firm matches. Clone size appears in some rows only: once, few, many, or a class for an expanded clone.

>TRBD2|TRBJ2-7|TRBV5-4|few
TGTGCCAGCAGTTCCAAGGGGTGGGGGACTAGCGGGAGTTTCGAGCAGTACTTC
CASSSKGWGTSGSFEQYF
>.|TRBJ2-3|TRBV29-1|once
TGCGGGACAACTAGCACAGATACGCAGTATTTT
CGTTSTDTQYF
>.|TRBJ1-5|TRBV19|.
TGTGCCAGTAGTATGATTGGGGATCAGCCCCAGCATTTT
CASSMIGDQPQHF
>TRBD2|TRBJ2-5|TRBV7-7|once
TGTGCCAGCAGCCCCAGAAGCGGGGGGCAAGAGACCCAGTACTTC
CASSPRSGGQETQYF
>TRBD2|TRBJ2-4|TRBV6-1|.
TGTGCCAGCAGTGCCGGACTAGCGGGGGCGGGGGGGCTAGCCAAAAACATTCAGTACTTC
CASSAGLAGAGGLAKNIQYF
>TRBD2|TRBJ2-1|TRBV18|.
TGTGCCAGCTCAACGGGGACTAGCGCCATCATCAATGAGCAGTTCTTC
CASSTGTSAIINEQFF
>.|TRBJ1-5|TRBV19|once
TGTGCCAGTAGCCGGCAGGGGAACAATCAGCCCCAGCATTTT
CASSRQGNNQPQHF
>.|TRBJ1-1|TRBV5-1|few
TGCGCCAGCAGAGGTTTGGCCAACACTGAAGCTTTCTTT
CASRGLANTEAFF
>.|TRBJ1-6|TRBV19|.
TGTGCCAGTAGGGACAGCAATAATTCACCCCTCCACTTT
CASRDSNNSPLHF
>.|TRBJ1-5|TRBV6-1|.
TGTGCCAGCAGTGGGCCCAGCGCTAATAGCAATCAGCCCCAGCATTTT
CASSGPSANSNQPQHF
>TRBD1|TRBJ1-2|TRBV5-1|.
TGCGCCAGCAGCTCTTCGGGGGACAGGGGTAGCTATGGCTACACCTTC
CASSSSGDRGSYGYTF
>.|TRBJ2-2|TRBV9|.
TGTGCCAGCAGCGTAGTTCAGATTAACACCGGGGAGCTGTTTTTT
CASSVVQINTGELFF
>TRBD1|TRBJ2-1|TRBV6-1|.
TGTGCCAGCAGTGACAGGGGGCAGTTTAGGAATGAGCAGTTCTTC
CASSDRGQFRNEQFF
>.|TRBJ2-3|TRBV10-2|.
TGCGCCAGCAGTGATCACACAGATACGCAGTATTTT
CASSDHTDTQYF
>.|TRBJ1-5|TRBV25-1|.
TGTGCCAGCAGTTCGGGTAATCAGCCCCAGCATTTT
CASSSGNQPQHF
>.|TRBJ1-5|TRBV27|.
TGTGCCAGCAGTTTAAGGGGGAATCAGCCCCAGCATTTT
CASSLRGNQPQHF
>TRBD1|TRBJ2-5|TRBV28|.
TGTGCCAGCAGTTTCGGAGACAGGGTGGGAGAGACCCAGTACTTC
CASSFGDRVGETQYF
>.|TRBJ2-3|TRBV11-2|.
TGTGCCAGCAGCATCAACAGGGTCACAGATACGCAGTATTTT
CASSINRVTDTQYF
>.|TRBJ1-1|TRBV2|.
TGTGCCAGGACTCTGACACAGGGCCTGAACACTGAAGCTTTCTTT
CARTLTQGLNTEAFF
>.|TRBJ1-5|TRBV2|few
TGTGCCAGCAGTGGGGAGGGAAGCAATCAGCCCCAGCATTTT
CASSGEGSNQPQHF
>TRBD1|TRBJ1-1|TRBV30|.
TGTGCCTGGAAGGGATGGGACAGGGAAGCTTTCTTT
CAWKGWDREAFF
>.|TRBJ1-1|TRBV19|.
TGTGCCAGTAGTGGGGCTAACACTGAAGCTTTCTTT
CASSGANTEAFF
>TRBD2|TRBJ2-4|TRBV7-2|.
TGTGCCAGCAGCGCGAGAGCGGGGGCGCTAAACATTCAGTACTTC
CASSARAGALNIQYF
>.|TRBJ2-3|TRBV5-1|.
TGCGCCAGCAGCTTCCGGCGGGGGCCAGATACGCAGTATTTT
CASSFRRGPDTQYF
>.|TRBJ2-2|TRBV18|few
TGTGCCAGCTCACCACGTCAACGGACAGAGAACACCGGGGAGCTGTTTTTT
CASSPRQRTENTGELFF
>.|TRBJ2-3|TRBV20-1|.
TGCAGTGCTAGATTGACAGATACGCAGTATTTT
CSARLTDTQYF
>.|TRBJ2-3|TRBV6-4|.
TGTGCCAGCAGTGAGGGCGGGACTAGCACAGATACGCAGTATTTT
CASSEGGTSTDTQYF
>.|TRBJ1-2|TRBV7-9|few
TGTGCCAGCAGCTTAGAGGGTAGGGTTGGCTACACCTTC
CASSLEGRVGYTF
>.|TRBJ1-6|TRBV4-1|.
TGCGCCAGCAGCCAAGAAGGGCCAGGTCGCCCCAATTCACCCCTCCACTTT
CASSQEGPGRPNSPLHF
>.|TRBJ1-5|TRBV19|.
TGTGCCAGTATACCGATGGCTTGGAGCAATCAGCCCCAGCATTTT
CASIPMAWSNQPQHF
>.|TRBJ1-5|TRBV6-1|.
TGTGCCAGCAGTGAAAACTTAGGGAGGGGGAATCAGCCCCAGCATTTT
CASSENLGRGNQPQHF
>TRBD2|TRBJ2-3|TRBV18|.
TGTGCCAGCTCACCCCGGGGGGGGGCCAGCGATACGCAGTATTTT
CASSPRGGASDTQYF
>.|TRBJ2-7|TRBV19|.
TGTGCCAGTAGTGGTTCACAGCTAGAGCAGTACTTC
CASSGSQLEQYF
>TRBD2|TRBJ2-2|TRBV11-2|.
TGTGCCAGCAGCTCGGGGACTAGCGGAGCCACCGGGGAGCTGTTTTTT
CASSSGTSGATGELFF
>.|TRBJ1-6|TRBV6-5|few
TGTGCCAGCAGACAGAGCTCCTATAATTCACCCCTCCACTTT
CASRQSSYNSPLHF